These 5 T cell receptor beta chains were all obtained from the same sample, sequenced in a study of blood T cell repertoires in COVID-19. Libraries were prepared by immunoSEQ multiplex PCR; TCRdb keeps only in-frame clonotypes and omits some of them. The sample lists just over 300,000 clones, around 84% occurring once. Sequenced input: PBMCs or T cells enriched from blood (not recorded which). These receptors all come from a man aged 25-45 years who had recovered from COVID-19.

The chain has TRBV7-9 and TRBJ2-5; 10 bases fit TRBD1. Germline V gene data show CDR1 as SEHNR and CDR2 as FQNEAQ (reference sequence). Losses at the gene ends were 5 bases for V and 7 bases for J; bases not matched to a gene: 16. This CDR3 is built from 17 residues. The CDR3 DNA reads as TGTGCCAGCAGCCCTCCCGGGAGACAGGGGGCCCTAGTGACCCAGTACTTC. It translates to CASSPPGRQGALVTQYF.

The rearrangement joins TRBV19 to TRBJ2-5, with TRBD1 matching 7 bases. The CDR3 loop spans 14 amino acids. Germline V CDR1 and CDR2: LNHDA, SQIVND (reference sequence). DNA of the CDR3: TGTGCTACAACCGGGACAGCCAACCAAGAGACCCAGTACTTC. This sequence encodes CATTGTANQETQYF.

The rearrangement links TRBV6-5 to TRBJ2-1; D may be TRBD2 (6 bases). V was cut by 2 bases and J by 4 bases, with 15 bases left in between. CDR3 size: 16 residues. The V gene's germline CDR1 is MNHEY and CDR2 SVGAGI. CDR3: CASSYPPGTPYNEQFF. CDR3 coding DNA: TGTGCCAGCAGTTACCCCCCCGGGACTCCATACAATGAGCAGTTCTTC.

The chain carries TRBV6-5 and TRBJ1-6, with D hard to call. Germline V lookup: CDR1 MNHEY, CDR2 SVGAGI. V was cut by 0 bases and J by 9 bases, with 15 bases left in between. This CDR3 comprises 16 residues. The CDR3 sequence: CASSYSPKSLRSPLHF. CDR3 nucleotides: TGTGCCAGCAGTTACTCCCCGAAGAGCCTTCGTTCACCCCTCCACTTT.

The chain joins TRBV4-2 to TRBJ2-3; D might be TRBD2 (5 bases). The length of the CDR3 is 10 residues. The V gene lost 10 bases and the J gene lost 12 bases, with 14 bases spanning the gap. Germline V gives CDR1 LGHNA, CDR2 YNFKEQ. CDR3 DNA: TGTGCCACGGGGTGGACCCCACAGTATTTT. Protein sequence: CATGWTPQYF.